This T cell receptor (beta chain) emerged from a study of cytomegalovirus exposure and HLA in healthy donors. Study information: Of the donors genotyped, 300 to 500 in all, 81% fell in the Caucasian-associated ancestry cluster. Findings and caveats of the study: When analyzed later, the rates of TCR association showed variation by HLA locus, with DRB1 the most and HLA-C the fewest. In most subjects, TCR beta sequences reportedly gave accurate predictions of HLA-A and HLA-B alleles.

This PCR relied on a set of 60 Vbeta primers and 13 Jbeta primers. Sequencing used immunoSEQ multiplex PCR; TCRdb keeps in-frame clones, though not all of them. Seen here are about 250,000 clones, around 84% observed once, and the top ten hold 0.24%. Germline CDR1 reads MGHDK; CDR2 reads SYGVNS. CDR3 length equals 12 residues. Trimming removed 7 bases from V and 1 base from J, with 5 bases in between. This clone was counted a single time. Its matching antigen is unknown. The source is a girl aged 2-10 years in good health and CMV-seronegative. The sequencing sample was made of PBMCs. This chain uses TRBV25-1 with TRBJ1-3; D remains unclear. DNA of the CDR3: TGTGCCAGCATCTCTTCTGGAAACACCATATATTTT. This gives the protein CASISSGNTIYF.